This entry lists 14 T cell receptor beta chains sequenced from one sample in a study of T-cell reconstitution after alpha-beta-depleted transplantation in children. Preparation of the TCRbeta library used unique molecular identifiers. TCRdb reanalysed the PCR reads using MiXCR and keeps one entry per CDR3 protein. The data hold about 240,000 distinct CDR3 sequences, with about 26% observed a single time. Here the sequenced sample was PBMCs, taken before TCRalphabeta/CD19-depleted stem cell transplant. The receptors were sampled from a girl aged 2 to 10 with Fanconi anemia, due to receive a stem cell transplant.

The rearrangement uses TRBV20-1 and TRBJ1-2, with D hard to call. Germline V CDR1 and CDR2: DFQATT, SNEGSKA (reference sequence). With 3 bases removed from V and 4 bases from J, the gap between germline ends came to 9 bases. The CDR3 length is 12 residues. CDR3 DNA sequence: TGCAGTGCTAGTCGGGGTTCCTATGGCTACACCTTC. Translated, it gives CSASRGSYGYTF.

This clonotype was counted many times. This rearrangement joins TRBV20-1 to TRBJ2-5, with D hard to call. There are 13 residues in the CDR3. Per germline, CDR1 DFQATT and CDR2 SNEGSKA (reference sequence). The germline V and J ends were trimmed by 2 bases and 5 bases, with 12 bases remaining between them. CDR3 protein: CSARPYFGETQYF. CDR3 nucleotides: TGCAGTGCTAGACCCTACTTCGGCGAGACCCAGTACTTC.

The sample holds many counts of this clonotype. This chain connects TRBV5-1 to TRBJ1-1; TRBD1 might be the D (5 bases). The CDR3 sequence is 15 residues long. Deletions cut 0 bases from V and 0 bases from J, with 9 bases between. The V gene's germline CDR1 is SGHRS and CDR2 YFSETQ. CDR3 residues: CASSLAGGMNTEAFF. The CDR3 bases are TGCGCCAGCAGCTTGGCGGGGGGGATGAACACTGAAGCTTTCTTT. Using reference TRBV5-1 and TRBJ1-1 for the parts outside the CDR3, the full variable domain is KAGVTQTPRYLIKTRGQQVTLSCSPISGHRSVSWYQQTPGQGLQFLFEYFSETQRNKGNFPGRFSGRQFSNSRSEMNVSTLELGDSALYLCASSLAGGMNTEAFFGQGTRLTVV.

This clonotype was counted between two and nine times. The chain combines TRBV15 with TRBJ2-1; D is possibly TRBD2 (7 bases). From germline, CDR1 is LNHNV and CDR2 YYDKDF (reference sequence). V was pared by 0 bases and J by 5 bases, with 11 bases between. The CDR3 spans 15 residues. The DNA for the CDR3 is TGTGCCACCAGCAGAGAGAACGGGGGGCACAATGAGCAGTTCTTC. This gives the protein CATSRENGGHNEQFF. The full variable domain, in which reference TRBV15 and TRBJ2-1 provide the parts outside the CDR3, is DAMVIQNPRYQVTQFGKPVTLSCSQTLNHNVMYWYQQKSSQAPKLLFHYYDKDFNNEADTPDNFQSRRPNTSFCFLDIRSPGLGDTAMYLCATSRENGGHNEQFFGPGTRLTVL.

The chain employs TRBV7-2 and TRBJ1-5, with D unclear. V dropped 1 base and J dropped 5 bases, with 9 bases sitting between them. Germline values: CDR1 SGHTA, CDR2 FQGNSA. The CDR3 sequence is 14 residues long. The CDR3 DNA sequence: TGTGCCAGCAGCTTAGACGGGTTTTATCAGCCCCAGCATTTT. Its protein product is CASSLDGFYQPQHF.

In regard to this clonotype: Germline is not matched at one junction end, which may reflect a read error. The chain carries TRBV3-1 and TRBJ2-5; 7 bases align to TRBD2. Germline V gene sequence: CDR1 LGHDT, CDR2 YNNKEL (reference sequence). CDR3 length equals 14 residues. CDR3 residues: CASSHWDYGETPYF. DNA for the CDR3: TGTGCCAGCAGCCATTGGGACTACGGAGAGACCCCGTACTTC.

The chain has TRBV6-1 and TRBJ2-7; possibly TRBD2 for D (6 bases). CDR3 length: 15 residues. The germline gives CDR1 MNHNS, CDR2 SASEGT. The V gene lost 5 bases and the J gene lost 5 bases, with 19 bases spanning the gap. DNA of the CDR3: TGTGCCAGCAGTCGCCCGGGGGACCCGGGGAACGAGCAGTACTTC. Protein product: CASSRPGDPGNEQYF.

The chain joins TRBV18 to TRBJ2-7; 7 bases line up with TRBD2. CDR1 KGHSH and CDR2 LQKENI come from the germline V gene. J gave up 5 bases and V 4 bases, and 11 bases lay outside the gene matches. The CDR3 has 15 amino acids. Here the CDR3 reads CASSRRSWGGDEQYF. CDR3 DNA: TGTGCCAGCTCACGACGTTCCTGGGGGGGGGACGAGCAGTACTTC.

The chain has TRBV28 and TRBJ2-5; 8 bases are a match to TRBD1. V shed 3 bases, J shed 5 bases, and the junction held 8 bases outside the gene matches. The CDR3 length is 15 residues. Germline-derived CDR1 and CDR2 are MDHEN and SYDVKM. The CDR3: CASSLGTGSLETQYF. The CDR3, as DNA: TGTGCCAGCAGTTTGGGGACAGGTAGTTTGGAGACCCAGTACTTC.

The chain joins TRBV29-1 to TRBJ1-1; D might be TRBD1 (5 bases). V was clipped by 6 bases and J by 4 bases, with 12 bases between them. There are 12 residues in the CDR3. Germline V gives CDR1 SQVTM, CDR2 ANQGSEA. The CDR3 DNA reads as TGCAGCGTCGCCGACAGCCCCACTGAAGCTTTCTTT. Translating gives CSVADSPTEAFF.

In its sample, this clonotype was seen many times. The rearrangement joins TRBV20-1 to TRBJ2-3, with 13 bases aligning to TRBD2. V shed 7 bases, J shed 4 bases, and the junction held 2 bases outside the gene matches. The CDR3 has 13 residues. Germline V gives CDR1 DFQATT, CDR2 SNEGSKA (reference sequence). This CDR3 reads CSGGTSGADTQYF. In nucleotides, the CDR3 is TGCAGTGGTGGGACTAGCGGGGCAGATACGCAGTATTTT.

V gene TRBV5-1 combines with J gene TRBJ1-2; TRBD1 might be the D (5 bases). Germline CDR1 SGHRS, CDR2 YFSETQ. This CDR3 is built from 13 residues. With 5 bases removed from V and 8 bases from J, the gap between germline ends came to 16 bases. The DNA of the CDR3 is TGCGCCAGCAGTTACAGCGCGGGACCCGGCTACACCTTC. The encoded protein is CASSYSAGPGYTF.

With regard to this clonotype: Just one base apart from a much larger clone, this may be a read error. The CDR3 reads CCARDRGGVGANVLTF. The CDR3, as DNA: TGCTGTGCTAGAGACAGGGGGGGAGTGGGGGCCAACGTCCTGACTTTC. This chain connects TRBV20-1 to TRBJ2-6; TRBD1 matches at 9 bases. CDR1 and CDR2 (germline): DFQATT, SNEGSKA (reference sequence). The CDR3 sequence is 16 residues long.

Many counts were recorded for this clonotype. The chain is built from TRBV7-2 and TRBJ2-7; no clear D. The V and J ends lost 3 bases and 0 bases respectively, with 12 bases between them. Germline V lookup: CDR1 SGHTA, CDR2 FQGNSA. The CDR3 contains 15 residues. The CDR3 region is CASSFESLSSYEQYF. CDR3 sequence (DNA): TGTGCCAGCAGCTTCGAAAGTTTAAGCTCCTACGAGCAGTACTTC.